This record covers a single T cell receptor (beta chain). TCRdb's copy holds only in-frame clones and misses some; the assay was immunoSEQ multiplex PCR. Of 300,000 to 400,000 clones in the sample, 87% were seen once. The V and J ends lost 3 bases and 7 bases, in that order; junction bases with no gene match: 5. This CDR3 has 14 amino acids. Germline V gene lookup returns CDR1 GTSNPN and CDR2 SVGIG (reference sequence). This sample stems from a study of blood T cell repertoires in COVID-19. Across the whole study: Sites in the United States, Italy and Spain provided acute and convalescent COVID-19 samples.

This clonotype originated in a woman aged 50 to 60 with COVID-19, enrolled during active disease. The V and J genes are TRBV30 and TRBJ1-6; 8 bases match TRBD1. Sequencing was carried out using peripheral blood. In nucleotides, the CDR3 is TGTGCCTGGAGAGGGCAGGGGGCAAATTCACCCCTCCACTTT. Translation gives CAWRGQGANSPLHF.